Presented here are 7 T cell receptor beta chains from one specimen sequenced in a study of T cells in Graves' hyperthyroidism and ophthalmopathy. TCR beta CDR3 sequences were amplified from RNA transcripts. First-round RT-PCR targeting the TCR CDR3 was performed with the HTBI primer set. A single record per CDR3 protein comes from TCRdb applying MiXCR to the multiplex PCR reads. The sample lists hundreds of thousands of distinct CDR3 sequences, about 20% occurring once. Sequencing was done on a sample of blood. Receptors originate from a man aged 35-49 years with Graves' ophthalmopathy.

The chain uses TRBV19 and TRBJ2-2; D might be TRBD1 (5 bases). V gave up 7 bases and J gave up 2 bases, with 11 bases separating them. CDR3 length: 14 residues. Germline lookup yields CDR1 LNHDA and CDR2 SQIVND (reference sequence). CDR3 nucleotide sequence: TGTGCCAGTAATGCCAGGGATAACACCGGGGAGCTGTTTTTT. Amino acid sequence: CASNARDNTGELFF.

This clonotype has a count of ten or more. The V and J genes are TRBV2 and TRBJ2-5; 7 bases are shared with TRBD2. CDR1 SNHLY and CDR2 FYNNEI come from the germline V gene. The CDR3 has 13 residues. The junction had 8 bases not matched to a gene; V was cut back by 8 bases and J by 5 bases. The CDR3 sequence: CASASGVLETQYF. CDR3 DNA: TGTGCCAGCGCAAGCGGGGTATTGGAGACCCAGTACTTC.

The rearrangement joins TRBV12-3 or TRBV12-4 to TRBJ1-5, with 10 bases fitting TRBD1. V shed 6 bases and J 2 bases; nucleotides not matched to a gene: 4. CDR3 length equals 15 residues. The DNA for the CDR3 is TGTGCCAGCAGAGCCGGGACAGGGGGCAATCAGCCCCAGCATTTT. Translation: CASRAGTGGNQPQHF.

This clonotype was recorded a few times. The chain recombines TRBV6-1 with TRBJ2-2; TRBD2 is a possible D gene (6 bases). Germline CDR1 is MNHNS and CDR2 is SASEGT. The ends were cut back, 5 bases at V and 0 bases at J, with 13 bases in the middle. The CDR3 loop spans 16 amino acids. CDR3 residues: CASSLRTTANTGELFF. The DNA for the CDR3 is TGTGCCAGCAGTCTTCGGACTACCGCGAACACCGGGGAGCTGTTTTTT.

The sample holds many counts of this clonotype. This CDR3 reads CASSDRVGGELFF. The CDR3 DNA reads as TGTGCCAGCAGCGACAGGGTTGGCGGGGAGCTGTTTTTT. The V and J genes are TRBV2 and TRBJ2-2; TRBD1 matches 7 bases. V lost 6 bases, J lost 7 bases, and 5 bases stayed unmatched. The length of the CDR3 is 13 residues. The germline V gene encodes CDR1 SNHLY and CDR2 FYNNEI.

The chain uses TRBV7-2 and TRBJ2-7, with TRBD1 matching over 12 bases. With 4 bases clipped from V and 10 bases from J, the junction kept 11 bases outside the gene matches. There are 15 residues in the CDR3. Germline CDR1 SGHTA, CDR2 FQGNSA. The CDR3 region has the DNA TGTGCCAGCAGCTCGCCGGGACAGGGGGCGTTCGTTCAGTACTTC. Amino acid sequence: CASSSPGQGAFVQYF.

This clonotype showed up just a few times. The chain has TRBV12-5 and TRBJ2-7, with TRBD1 as a possible D gene (6 bases). With 2 bases removed from V and 4 bases from J, the gap between germline ends came to 21 bases. CDR3 length: 17 amino acids. Germline V gene sequence: CDR1 LGHNT, CDR2 FRNRAP. The CDR3: CASGLRFTQGEEYEQYF. CDR3 in DNA: TGTGCTAGTGGTTTGCGCTTTACACAGGGCGAAGAATACGAGCAGTACTTC.